The 23 T cell receptor beta chains in this list originate from one sample, sequenced in a study of blood T cell repertoires in COVID-19. The data were produced by immunoSEQ multiplex PCR, yet TCRdb's version contains in-frame clones alone and is incomplete. The sample includes about 350,000 clones, roughly 89% of them seen just once. Material for sequencing was peripheral blood. These receptors all stem from a woman aged 55-69 years with COVID-19, enrolled during active disease.

The chain combines TRBV5-1 with TRBJ2-5; TRBD2 aligns across 13 bases. This CDR3 is 15 amino acids long. CDR1 and CDR2 from the germline V gene are SGHRS and YFSETQ. V dropped 0 bases and J dropped 5; count of bases not matched to a gene: 1. This CDR3 reads CASSLVLAGGETQYF. In nucleotides, the CDR3 is TGCGCCAGCAGCTTGGTACTAGCGGGGGGGGAGACCCAGTACTTC.

The rearrangement uses TRBV11-2 and TRBJ1-1, with 7 bases lining up with TRBD1. Trimming took 0 bases from V and 12 from J; bases not matched to a gene: 16. Germline-derived CDR1 and CDR2 are SGHAT and FQNNGV. The CDR3 consists of 16 residues. The CDR3 loop reads CASSLEIGYLGGGTFF. CDR3 DNA: TGTGCCAGCAGCTTAGAAATAGGATACCTAGGGGGCGGTACTTTCTTT.

This clone was counted a few times. The chain links TRBV7-2 to TRBJ1-1, with TRBD1 matching over 8 bases. This CDR3 is 15 amino acids long. Trimming took 4 bases from V and 5 from J; bases not matched to a gene: 9. The germline V gene has CDR1 SGHTA and CDR2 FQGNSA. The CDR3: CASSSKVGQGTEAFF. The DNA for the CDR3 is TGTGCCAGCAGCTCAAAGGTCGGACAGGGAACTGAAGCTTTCTTT.

Comment on this clone: At one end the junction does not follow the germline gene, possibly because of a read error. The chain recombines TRBV3-1 (or the pseudogene TRBV3-2) with TRBJ1-3, with D uncertain. Per germline, CDR1 LGHDT and CDR2 YNNKEL (reference sequence). This CDR3 region has 12 residues. CDR3 in DNA: TGTGCCAGCAGCCAAGATAGAGCACGATTGAATTTT. As protein: CASSQDRARLNF.

The chain has TRBV6-5 and TRBJ1-5; 7 bases map to TRBD1. CDR1 and CDR2 from the germline V gene are MNHEY and SVGAGI. The CDR3 runs to 14 residues. After removal of 6 bases from V and 7 bases from J, the junction contained 9 bases not matched to a gene. The CDR3 DNA follows: TGTGCCAGCAGAACGACCGGAGGGGGCCAGCCCCAGCATTTT. This codes for CASRTTGGGQPQHF.

This clone was seen many times. J is TRBJ1-2 and V is TRBV6-5; D not resolved. Between the trimmed V and J ends, which lost 0 bases and 2 bases, there was a span of 7 bases. The germline V gene encodes CDR1 MNHEY and CDR2 SVGAGI. The CDR3 has 14 amino acids. This CDR3 reads CASSYSTSNYGYTF. The CDR3 DNA is TGTGCCAGCAGTTACTCGACAAGCAACTATGGCTACACCTTC.

The chain has TRBV7-2 and TRBJ2-7; a possible D gene is TRBD1 (6 bases). V was shortened by 1 base and J by 9 bases, with 13 bases between the two germline ends. The CDR3 consists of 13 residues. Germline-derived CDR1 and CDR2 are SGHTA and FQGNSA. The CDR3 region has the DNA TGTGCCAGCAGCTTAGAACAGGGCCGGGGGCAGTACTTC. This translates into CASSLEQGRGQYF.

This sequence joins TRBV11-2 and TRBJ1-2; weak D call: TRBD1 (6 bases). The length of the CDR3 is 13 residues. Per germline, CDR1 SGHAT and CDR2 FQNNGV. V lost 5 bases and J 3 bases, leaving 10 bases between the germline ends. CDR3 sequence (DNA): TGTGCCAGCAGCCACAGGGTTGACTATGGCTACACCTTC. Translated, it gives CASSHRVDYGYTF.

The J gene is TRBJ2-1, the V gene TRBV21-1; the table calls TRBD1, which could not be checked here. TRBV21-1 corresponds to a pseudogene. This CDR3 comprises 14 residues. The CDR3 coding sequence is TGTGCCAGCAGCCACCGACAGGGGAGAAATGAGCAGTTCTTC. It codes for CASSHRQGRNEQFF.

The chain links TRBV3-1 (or the pseudogene TRBV3-2) to TRBJ2-4; 9 bases are a match to TRBD2. V dropped 4 bases and J dropped 0; count of bases not matched to a gene: 4. This CDR3 spans 16 amino acids. Germline CDR1 LGHDT, CDR2 YNNKEL (reference sequence). CDR3 amino acids: CASSPAGGLAKNIQYF. The CDR3 DNA is TGTGCCAGCAGCCCAGCGGGGGGCCTAGCCAAAAACATTCAGTACTTC.

The count of this clone is one. The rearrangement joins TRBV6-5 to TRBJ2-7, with unresolved D. This CDR3 has 13 residues. Trimming removed 9 bases at V and 3 bases at J, with 15 bases between. The germline CDR1 and CDR2 sequences are MNHEY and SVGAGI. CDR3 DNA sequence: TGTGCCAGGGATCCACAGTTAAACTACGAGCAGTACTTC. This codes for CARDPQLNYEQYF.

This chain's CDR3 is CASSSAPATNEKLFF. The CDR3, as DNA: TGTGCCAGCAGCTCAGCACCAGCAACTAATGAAAAACTGTTTTTT. The chain combines TRBV7-9 with TRBJ1-4; D remains ambiguous. V lost 4 bases and J lost 0, with 9 bases in between. The CDR3 contains 15 residues. Germline CDR1 is SEHNR and CDR2 is FQNEAQ (reference sequence).

The chain employs TRBV5-1 and TRBJ2-7; 9 bases align to TRBD1. V was clipped by 4 bases and J by 1 base; unmatched bases: 9. There are 16 residues in the CDR3. The germline CDR1 and CDR2 sequences are SGHRS and YFSETQ. Here the CDR3 DNA reads TGCGCCAGCAGCGCACGCGGACAGGGGAAGTCCTACGAGCAGTACTTC. It yields the protein CASSARGQGKSYEQYF.

The V call is TRBV6-1, the J call TRBJ2-1; 12 nucleotides align to TRBD2. Germline V gives CDR1 MNHNS, CDR2 SASEGT. CDR3 length equals 21 residues. The ends lost 1 base at V and 0 bases at J; junction bases unmatched: 13. CDR3 in DNA: TGTGCCAGCAGTGAAGGATGGTATGGACTAGCGGGGCCACCCTCCTACAATGAGCAGTTCTTC. It translates to CASSEGWYGLAGPPSYNEQFF.

The rearrangement joins TRBV28 to TRBJ1-1; TRBD1 might be the D (5 bases). Germline V gene sequence: CDR1 MDHEN, CDR2 SYDVKM. This CDR3 is built from 11 residues. The germline V and J ends were trimmed by 5 bases and 8 bases, with 9 bases remaining between them. The CDR3 coding sequence is TGTGCCAGCAGTCTATACAGGGAAGCTTTCTTT. Its protein is CASSLYREAFF.

This clone was detected once. The chain uses TRBV5-1 and TRBJ1-6; D remains ambiguous. Trimming stripped 0 bases from V and 10 bases from J, with 14 bases between. The CDR3 spans 15 residues. Looked up from germline, CDR1 is SGHRS and CDR2 is YFSETQ. The CDR3 sequence is CASSLEANRGSPLHF. The CDR3 DNA reads TGCGCCAGCAGCTTGGAGGCGAACCGAGGGTCACCCCTCCACTTT.

J is TRBJ1-6 and V is TRBV19; D ambiguous. This CDR3 spans 15 amino acids. Germline V gene data show CDR1 as LNHDA and CDR2 as SQIVND (reference sequence). V was cut by 6 bases and J by 7 bases, with 16 bases left in between. CDR3 loop: CASSAETSFNSPLHF. As DNA, the CDR3 is TGTGCCAGTAGCGCGGAAACTTCGTTCAATTCACCCCTCCACTTT.

The rearrangement uses TRBV19 and TRBJ2-5; TRBD2 agrees at 11 bases. The CDR3 runs 13 residues. The J segment lost 7 bases and the V segment lost 6 bases, leaving 4 bases of the junction unmatched. Germline V gene data show CDR1 as LNHDA and CDR2 as SQIVND (reference sequence). The CDR3 sequence is CASSTSGGRTQYF. CDR3 nucleotide sequence: TGTGCCAGTAGCACTAGCGGGGGAAGGACCCAGTACTTC.

This clone was recorded only once. V is TRBV7-9 and J is TRBJ1-6; TRBD1 aligns across 8 bases. The V and J ends lost 8 bases and 10 bases, in that order; junction bases with no gene match: 10. This CDR3 has 14 residues. Germline-derived CDR1 and CDR2 are SEHNR and FQNEAQ (reference sequence). CDR3 DNA sequence: TGTGCCAGCCGTTGGACAGGGTCAGGCTCACCCCTCCACTTT. Translation: CASRWTGSGSPLHF.

This clone was observed a few times. The chain combines TRBV2 with TRBJ1-6; D uncertain. The germline CDR1 and CDR2 sequences are SNHLY and FYNNEI. The CDR3 is 14 amino acids. Between the trimmed V and J ends, which lost 9 bases and 0 bases, there was a span of 9 bases. In DNA, the CDR3 is TGTGCCAGGTCAGAAAGCTCCTATAATTCACCCCTCCACTTT. The encoded protein is CARSESSYNSPLHF.

The rearrangement joins TRBV11-2 to TRBJ1-6, with 10 bases lining up with TRBD1. The CDR3 totals 18 residues. V shed 5 bases and J 7 bases; nucleotides not matched to a gene: 14. Germline V lookup: CDR1 SGHAT, CDR2 FQNNGV. Here the CDR3 DNA reads TGTGCCAGCAGCCGTAAACCGGGACAGGGGCACTCAAATTCACCCCTCCACTTT. This gives the protein CASSRKPGQGHSNSPLHF.

This clone was seen once. The rearrangement links TRBV2 to TRBJ2-3, with TRBD1 identical over 7 bases. This CDR3 contains 15 residues. The germline V gene encodes CDR1 SNHLY and CDR2 FYNNEI. V lost 6 bases to trimming and J lost 2 bases; unmatched junction nucleotides: 8. CDR3 coding DNA: TGTGCCAGCAGGTCGGACAGGAGGTACACAGATACGCAGTATTTT. Amino acid sequence: CASRSDRRYTDTQYF.

The CDR3 region has the DNA TGTGCCAGCAGCCTGATCGGCTCTGGAAACACCATATATTTT. Amino acids: CASSLIGSGNTIYF. The chain uses TRBV5-4 and TRBJ1-3, with unresolved D. This CDR3 has 14 residues. Germline-derived CDR1 and CDR2 are SGHNT and YYREEE (reference sequence). The V and J ends lost 4 bases and 0 bases respectively, with 8 bases between them.